This note documents a single T cell receptor (beta chain) sequence. This clone may be a read error of a much larger clone one base away. This entry comes from a study of blood T cells in healthy people across ages. Across the study: Using template switching, researchers captured about one barcoded beta molecule for each two T cells.

Donor samples were obtained from healthy Caucasian individuals from Russia, aged 6 to 90. PBMCs, at least 6 million per sample, were isolated. Germline V gives CDR1 MNHNY, CDR2 SVGAGI (reference sequence). The CDR3 extends over 12 amino acids. For the second PCR, which ran for roughly 6 to 12 cycles, a sample-barcoded 5' primer and a J-beta primer mix were used. MiXCR, run by TCRdb on the 5' RACE reads, gives a single entry per CDR3 protein. Among approximately 800,000 distinct CDR3 sequences, around 36% were seen once, and the ten largest hold roughly 13%. The chain is built from TRBV6-6 and TRBJ1-6; weak D call: TRBD1 (5 bases). Sample: blood. The sequence derives from a man in his late teens or twenties in good health. DNA of the CDR3: TGTGCCAACAGTTTTAGGGACTCACCCCTCCACTTT. Translating it yields CANSFRDSPLHF.